The 26 T cell receptor beta chains below were found in one sample sequenced in a study of blood T cell repertoires in COVID-19 (dated by TCRdb to the early 2020s). Library generation was performed with the immunoSEQ multiplex PCR assay. As stored in TCRdb, this immuneACCESS dataset retains in-frame rearrangements with V and J assigned. A fraction of the clones does not appear; measured against another copy, unresolved V genes explain less than half of the discrepancy, and the remainder lacks a known reason. Counted in this sample were 70,000 to 80,000 clones; around four fifths of them appeared once. Roughly 12% of the sample lies in the top ten. The sequenced sample consisted of peripheral blood. These receptors all come from a human donor in a cohort sampled during active COVID-19.

The chain is built from TRBV28 and TRBJ2-7; 9 bases are shared with TRBD1. The germline gives CDR1 MDHEN, CDR2 SYDVKM. J was trimmed by 3 bases and V by 4 bases; bases with no gene match: 10. The CDR3 consists of 16 residues. The CDR3 region is CASSSNGQGKSYEQYF. The CDR3 nucleotides read TGTGCCAGCAGTTCCAATGGACAGGGGAAAAGCTACGAGCAGTACTTC.

This sequence joins TRBV30 and TRBJ1-6, with 7 bases fitting TRBD1. CDR1 is GTSNPN and CDR2 is SVGIG in the germline V gene (reference sequence). This CDR3 has 16 residues. V shed 3 bases and J 5 bases; nucleotides not matched to a gene: 10. The CDR3 DNA reads TGTGCCTGGAGGATTTACCAGGGGGATAATAATTCACCCCTCCACTTT. It codes for CAWRIYQGDNNSPLHF.

This clone occurred once. The CDR3 nucleotides are TGTGCCAGCAGCTTGGCGGCGGGGGATACGCAGTATTTT. It is translated as CASSLAAGDTQYF. The rearrangement links TRBV5-4 to TRBJ2-3; a possible D gene is TRBD2 (6 bases). From germline, CDR1 is SGHNT and CDR2 YYREEE (reference sequence). This CDR3 region has 13 residues. V lost 0 bases, J lost 6 bases, and 8 bases lay in between.

The genes are TRBV9 and TRBJ1-3; D is ambiguous. V lost 0 bases, J lost 2 bases, and 9 bases lay in between. Germline V gene sequence: CDR1 SGDLS, CDR2 YYNGEE. This CDR3 has 15 amino acids. This CDR3 is CASSVGRIPGNTIYF. DNA for the CDR3: TGTGCCAGCAGCGTAGGGCGGATCCCTGGAAACACCATATATTTT.

This rearrangement joins TRBV5-4 to TRBJ2-5; D perhaps matches TRBD1 (6 bases). This CDR3 spans 15 amino acids. Trimming left V 1 base short and J 5 bases short, with 15 bases between. Looked up from germline, CDR1 is SGHNT and CDR2 is YYREEE (reference sequence). CDR3 bases: TGTGCCAGCAGCTTGTTCTCATACAGGGAGGAGACCCAGTACTTC. Translation: CASSLFSYREETQYF.

The rearrangement links TRBV18 to TRBJ2-7; 7 nucleotides match TRBD1. Germline values: CDR1 KGHSH, CDR2 LQKENI. The J segment lost 6 bases and the V segment lost 5 bases, leaving 13 bases of the junction unmatched. The CDR3 has 15 amino acids. CDR3 region: CASSSLTGLRSEQYF. CDR3 nucleotide sequence: TGTGCCAGCTCATCTTTGACAGGGTTACGCTCCGAGCAGTACTTC.

The rearrangement joins TRBV11-3 to TRBJ2-5; possibly TRBD2 for D (6 bases). The germline gives CDR1 SGHNT, CDR2 YENEEA. V lost 5 bases to trimming and J lost 1 base, with 8 bases between them. The CDR3 extends over 13 amino acids. The chain's CDR3 is CASSPGGQETQYF. The CDR3 bases are TGTGCCAGCAGCCCCGGGGGCCAAGAGACCCAGTACTTC.

V and J are TRBV5-5 and TRBJ1-3; D not resolved. From germline, CDR1 is SGHKS and CDR2 YYEKEE (reference sequence). CDR3 length equals 15 residues. The ends were cut back, 4 bases at V and 0 bases at J, with 11 bases in the middle. The CDR3 DNA follows: TGTGCCAGCAGCCCCCGACTGGCCTCTGGAAACACCATATATTTT. Amino acid sequence: CASSPRLASGNTIYF.

This chain connects TRBV2 to TRBJ2-5; TRBD2 matches at 14 bases. The germline gives CDR1 SNHLY, CDR2 FYNNEI. The CDR3 has 15 residues. J lost 11 bases, V lost 0 bases, and 5 bases had no gene match. In nucleotides, the CDR3 is TGTGCCAGCAGTGAAGCAAGACTAGCGGGAGGGGAACAGTACTTC. Protein product: CASSEARLAGGEQYF.

This chain links TRBV27 with TRBJ2-7; 11 bases are a match to TRBD1. The CDR3 contains 15 residues. The V segment lost 3 bases and the J segment 6 bases; nucleotides outside the gene matches: 7. From germline, CDR1 is MNHEY and CDR2 SMNVEV (reference sequence). The CDR3 DNA follows: TGTGCCAGCAGTTTGGGCACCGGGACAGGGGGCGAGCAGTACTTC. Encoded protein: CASSLGTGTGGEQYF.

V is TRBV6-1 and J is TRBJ2-6; 7 bases match TRBD2. The germline V gene has CDR1 MNHNS and CDR2 SASEGT. Losses at the gene ends were 0 bases for V and 1 base for J; bases not matched to a gene: 6. The CDR3 totals 18 residues. CDR3 sequence: CASSEAWAGVSGANVLTF. The CDR3 region has the DNA TGTGCCAGCAGTGAAGCTTGGGCGGGGGTTTCTGGGGCCAACGTCCTGACTTTC.

This rearrangement joins TRBV7-2 to TRBJ1-1; 9 nucleotides line up with TRBD1. CDR1 and CDR2 from the germline V gene are SGHTA and FQGNSA. The trim removed 5 bases at V and 5 bases at J, leaving 6 bases unmatched. This CDR3 is built from 14 residues. The CDR3 DNA reads as TGTGCCAGCAGCGTGGGACAGGGTGGGACTGAAGCTTTCTTT. This sequence encodes CASSVGQGGTEAFF.

This chain uses TRBV5-1 with TRBJ2-5, with D possibly TRBD1 on 6 matching bases. The germline V gene encodes CDR1 SGHRS and CDR2 YFSETQ. V shed 2 bases and J shed 4 bases, with 12 bases lying between them. The CDR3 has 14 residues. CDR3 protein: CASSLQGDGETQYF. In DNA, the CDR3 is TGCGCCAGCAGCTTACAGGGAGACGGAGAGACCCAGTACTTC.

The chain combines TRBV7-2 with TRBJ2-5, with no clear D. The CDR3 runs to 15 residues. Germline V gives CDR1 SGHTA, CDR2 FQGNSA. Trimming took 6 bases from V and 2 from J, leaving 16 bases between them. The CDR3 DNA sequence: TGTGCCAGCAGTTCTAGGCCTGCAAAACAAGAGACCCAGTACTTC. Protein: CASSSRPAKQETQYF.

The V call is TRBV3-1 (or the pseudogene TRBV3-2), the J call TRBJ2-7, with 9 nucleotides matching TRBD2. Per the germline V gene, CDR1 is LGHDT and CDR2 is YNNKEL (reference sequence). Trimming removed 4 bases from V and 3 bases from J; junction bases left unmatched: 4. The CDR3 contains 14 residues. The chain's CDR3 is CASSPRTSVYEQYF. CDR3 DNA: TGTGCCAGCAGCCCCCGGACTAGCGTCTACGAGCAGTACTTC.

The J gene is TRBJ1-1, the V gene TRBV4-2; D perhaps matches TRBD1 (5 bases). V lost 1 base and J 1 base, leaving 7 bases between the germline ends. This CDR3 has 14 residues. The germline CDR1 and CDR2 sequences are LGHNA and YNFKEQ. The chain's CDR3 is CASSQGQGNTEAFF. The CDR3, as DNA: TGTGCCAGCAGCCAAGGGCAGGGGAACACTGAAGCTTTCTTT.

The chain joins TRBV5-1 to TRBJ2-3, with 9 bases identical to TRBD2. The J segment lost 6 bases and the V segment lost 7 bases, leaving 12 bases of the junction unmatched. Germline-derived CDR1 and CDR2 are SGHRS and YFSETQ. This CDR3 has 15 amino acids. CDR3 region: CASFQAGGTGDTQYF. Written as DNA, the CDR3 is TGCGCCAGCTTCCAAGCGGGGGGAACAGGGGATACGCAGTATTTT.

The rearrangement joins TRBV9 to TRBJ1-5; 8 bases agree with TRBD1. Trimming cost V 4 bases and J 6 bases; bases outside gene matches: 3. CDR3 length: 13 residues. Germline V CDR1 and CDR2: SGDLS, YYNGEE. CDR3: CASSQGAAQPQHF. The CDR3 DNA is TGTGCCAGCAGCCAGGGGGCTGCTCAGCCCCAGCATTTT.

The V and J genes are TRBV4-1 and TRBJ2-3, with 8 bases aligning to TRBD2. Germline CDR1 is MGHRA and CDR2 is YSYEKL. V lost 4 bases, J lost 1 base, and 13 bases stayed unmatched. This CDR3 region has 18 residues. The CDR3 DNA is TGCGCCAGCAGCCGAAGCGGGGGCGGATCAGTTGGCACAGATACGCAGTATTTT. Encoded protein: CASSRSGGGSVGTDTQYF.

The V call is TRBV10-3, the J call TRBJ1-1, with D possibly matching TRBD1 (5 bases). V shed 6 bases and J shed 2 bases, with 10 bases lying between them. Germline assignment: CDR1 ENHRY and CDR2 SYGVKD. The CDR3 spans 13 residues. CDR3: CAIRAGLNTEAFF. For the CDR3, the DNA is TGTGCCATCAGGGCAGGGTTAAACACTGAAGCTTTCTTT.

The chain uses TRBV2 and TRBJ1-5, with D possibly TRBD1 on 6 matching bases. CDR1 and CDR2 from the germline V gene are SNHLY and FYNNEI. V gave up 2 bases and J gave up 6 bases, with 14 bases separating them. The CDR3 totals 15 residues. CDR3 in DNA: TGTGCCAGCAGTGAAAGATCAGGGGATTCTCAGCCCCAGCATTTT. Translated: CASSERSGDSQPQHF.

This clone was recorded a few times. The chain employs TRBV7-2 and TRBJ2-1; a possible D gene is TRBD1 (6 bases). Germline V CDR1 and CDR2: SGHTA, FQGNSA. V was trimmed by 1 base and J by 6 bases, leaving 7 bases between them. CDR3 size: 13 residues. CDR3 in amino acids: CASSLEGGNEQFF. The CDR3, as DNA: TGTGCCAGCAGCTTAGAAGGGGGCAATGAGCAGTTCTTC.

The rearrangement uses TRBV6-1 and TRBJ2-1; weak D call: TRBD2 (6 bases). The CDR3 consists of 14 residues. Germline V gene sequence: CDR1 MNHNS, CDR2 SASEGT. Trimming took off 0 bases at V and 15 bases at J, with 18 bases between the two ends. This CDR3 is CASSEAEEGRVMFF. CDR3 DNA sequence: TGTGCCAGCAGTGAAGCGGAGGAGGGGCGGGTGATGTTCTTC.

This chain links TRBV11-2 with TRBJ1-5, with TRBD1 as a possible D gene (5 bases). Germline values: CDR1 SGHAT, CDR2 FQNNGV. The V and J ends lost 1 base and 3 bases respectively, with 7 bases between them. CDR3 length: 14 residues. This chain's CDR3 is CASSLGGTNQPQHF. The DNA for the CDR3 is TGTGCCAGCAGCTTAGGGGGCACCAATCAGCCCCAGCATTTT.

This clone was seen once. The chain joins TRBV18 to TRBJ1-1; TRBD1 matches 7 bases. Germline V gene data show CDR1 as KGHSH and CDR2 as LQKENI. Trimming removed 6 bases from V and 2 bases from J; junction bases left unmatched: 3. The CDR3 contains 13 residues. The CDR3 loop reads CASSGQANTEAFF. The CDR3 DNA reads TGTGCCAGCTCCGGACAGGCCAACACTGAAGCTTTCTTT.

This chain connects TRBV3-1 (or the pseudogene TRBV3-2) to TRBJ2-2, with 8 bases matching TRBD1. CDR3 length: 16 amino acids. Looked up from germline, CDR1 is LGHDT and CDR2 is YNNKEL (reference sequence). V shed 3 bases and J 2 bases; nucleotides not matched to a gene: 5. The CDR3 DNA follows: TGTGCCAGCAGCCAGGCTACAGGGGGTAACACCGGGGAGCTGTTTTTT. It translates to CASSQATGGNTGELFF.